This TCR beta chain was profiled in a study of cytomegalovirus exposure and HLA in healthy donors. Study-wide background: A preliminary data release comprised around 85 million unique TCRs obtained from HLA-typed donors. Study-level points and caveats: A later look showed TCR association rates differing by HLA locus, highest for DRB1 and lowest for HLA-C. Reportedly, a later analysis found an Asian-associated ancestry cluster had fewer N-insertions than the approximately 700-donor mean.

The PCR had 60 Vbeta and 13 Jbeta primers. Method: immunoSEQ multiplex PCR; TCRdb's copy keeps in-frame clones and lacks some. Of about 180,000 clones in the sample, 70% to 80% were seen once. As regards this clone: Its specificity is unknown.

The receptor was derived from a man between 18 and 35 years old in good health and CMV-seronegative. Sequenced material: PBMCs.

The CDR3 region has the DNA TGCAGCGTTGAACCTAGGTCGGTTGAAGCTTTCTTT. Translation: CSVEPRSVEAFF. The chain combines TRBV29-1 with TRBJ1-1; D not resolved. Trimming shortened V by 2 bases and J by 7 bases, and 11 bases separated the two germline ends. Germline V lookup: CDR1 SQVTM, CDR2 ANQGSEA. The CDR3 has 12 residues.